This T cell receptor beta chain was profiled in a study of T cells in Graves' hyperthyroidism and ophthalmopathy. V gave up 1 base and J gave up 1 base, with 17 bases separating them. Per the germline V gene, CDR1 is SGHRS and CDR2 is YFSETQ. The CDR3 runs 17 residues. Study-level points and caveats: Separating ophthalmopathy from stable hyperthyroidism was achieved by a 13 V-J model.

Researchers amplified the TCR beta CDR3 regions from RNA transcripts. RT-PCR in the first round (using the HTBI primer set) targeted the TCR CDR3. TCRdb re-derived calls from the multiplex PCR reads in MiXCR, one entry per CDR3 protein. This table has hundreds of thousands of distinct CDR3 sequences, more than 15% appearing once. About this clonotype: Antigen specificity is unknown.

The chain employs TRBV5-1 and TRBJ1-1; the D gene is possibly TRBD1 (5 bases). Sequencing was done on a sample of blood. The sequence was collected from a woman aged 18-29 years with Graves' hyperthyroidism that later progressed to Graves' ophthalmopathy. In DNA form, the CDR3 reads TGCGCCAGCAGCTTGAGGCAGGGACCTACCGAGAACACTGAAGCTTTCTTT. Protein product: CASSLRQGPTENTEAFF.